Sequencing of this T cell receptor (beta chain) was carried out in a study of identical twins. Template switching added a universal primer site; cDNA carried unique molecular identifiers. One entry per CDR3 protein, called by TCRdb with MiXCR from the 5' RACE reads. Altogether some 1,600,000 distinct CDR3 sequences are present, about 32% being singletons, with the ten largest covering about 0.3%. Turning to this clonotype: Its antigen remains unidentified.

Findings and limits, study-wide: Beta out-of-frame sequences showed weaker excess twin sharing. Out-of-frame alpha sequences that twins shared showed excess low generation probability.

Trimming took off 8 bases at V and 4 bases at J, with 6 bases between the two ends. Germline V CDR1 and CDR2: MNHNY, SVGAGI (reference sequence). This CDR3 contains 11 residues. Source material: cord blood. The clonotype was recovered from a newborn girl in good health. The chain recombines TRBV6-6 with TRBJ2-1; no clear D gene. CDR3 bases: TGTGCCAGCCTGGTGTACAATGAGCAGTTCTTC. Translation gives CASLVYNEQFF.